This T cell receptor beta chain was documented in a study of cytomegalovirus exposure and HLA in healthy donors (dated by TCRdb to about 2017). General notes on the study: An earlier analysis of approximately 640 of the donors reported approximately 300 Gb of sequence data and about 100 million unique TCR beta sequences from some 180 million T cells. An early release that covered 500 to 800 HLA-typed donors contained approximately 300 gigabases of sequencing data and approximately 85 million unique TCR sequences. The genetic ancestry cluster associated with self-reported Caucasian donors included 65% to 90% of the 350 to 500 genotyped donors. The study aimed to test whether signatures of past pathogen exposure could be identified by cataloging public T cell receptors. The study used immunosequencing to profile the T cell repertoires of more than 650 subjects and linked those repertoires to cytomegalovirus serostatus. Besides the first cohort of roughly 660 subjects, a separate validation cohort made up of some 110 different subjects was used. To predict cytomegalovirus infection status, the study combined high-throughput TCR immunosequencing, statistical association of individual TCRs with disease status, and machine learning. A later analysis re-examined previously published TCR beta repertoires from just over 650 donors and added high-resolution HLA genotyping to investigate patterns of TCR occurrence. In the later analysis, no new phenotypic data were used to find candidate immune exposures; instead, reliance was placed on TCR beta sequences and their occurrence across donors. To decide whether each TCR beta V gene segment behaved as functional or pseudogenic, an earlier analysis of several hundred of the donors relied on high-throughput TCR beta sequencing. Donor age, sex, ethnicity and CMV serostatus were collected together with the repertoire data. In a later genetic analysis, genome-wide SNP genotypes for about three fifths of the roughly 670 donors were used, and that subset was treated as a discovery cohort. All discovery cohort repertoires had been generated on a single sequencing platform. Class I and class II HLA loci were covered by the typing at four-digit resolution. Typing coverage differed by locus: A, B, C, DRB1 and DQB1 were typed in about 629-640 donors, DQA1 in about 500, DPA1 in 600 to 610, and DPB1 in approximately 450. Roughly 5 DR-DQ haplotypes were handled as single units for association and clustering because linkage in the cohort was strong. Among about 410 genotyped donors of the cohort, an average of about 220,000 unique TCR beta nucleotide sequences was sequenced per donor, of which approximately 19% were non-productive. The paper's findings and limits, for the study overall: A further reported finding was that TCR beta sequences accurately predicted the HLA-A and HLA-B alleles for most subjects in the first cohort. When HLA alleles, especially DR and DQ, strongly co-occurred, TCR associations were difficult to assign to individual alleles. In a later analysis, some 17,000 TCR beta sequences were associated with specific HLA alleles at a false discovery rate of 0.05. Most TCR sequences were observed very rarely across donors, whereas some public TCRs were present in many individuals. In vitro tests confirmed that a few of the cytomegalovirus-associated TCR beta chains recognize cytomegalovirus antigens. Several of the top co-occurrence clusters appeared to be linked to parvovirus B19, influenza, CMV and Epstein-Barr virus, according to a later analysis. The authors suggested that the approach could potentially be extended to other disease states and immunological phenotypes. The cohort was sequenced for TCR beta chains only, and without alpha or paired-chain data the features that could be detected were limited. A later analysis found that TCR association rates varied across HLA loci, with DRB1 alleles showing the most associated TCRs and HLA-C alleles the fewest. The presence/absence analyses assumed that sequencing depth was roughly uniform across donors, and that assumption may not be true. An earlier analysis of 587 of the donors showed that most TCR beta V segments appeared in productive rearrangements either about 90% or about 30% of the time, which broadly matched IMGT annotations. A later genetic analysis associated a missense DCLRE1C variant with V-gene and J-gene trimming of TCR beta chains, and an independent cohort replicated the association. A cluster of highly shared sequence variants was judged likely to be a technical artifact of the sequencing pipeline. The study gave a list of around 170 TCR beta chains associated with cytomegalovirus. The earlier analysis of 587 of the donors excluded approximately 17 rarely observed V segments, including chromosome 9 orphons, because counts were too low. In a later analysis, HLA-associated TCR beta chains showed more clonal expansion and lower generation probabilities than non-associated chains that were equally common. Because some donors lacked HLA typing at each locus, the association tests relied only on the typed subset. Some IMGT-functional V segments, including TRBV6-2 and TRBV6-3, could not be distinguished by the 87-base-pair reads and were therefore excluded. In a later analysis, most CMV-associated TCR beta chains were found to appear HLA-restricted, with HLA associations seemingly driven largely by CMV exposure. Correlated functional status among segregating V segments might be attributable to linkage disequilibrium, but an unknown experimental factor could not be ruled out. A later genetic analysis reported fewer N-insertions in productive TCRs among donors in an Asian-associated ancestry cluster than the 666-donor mean. Cytomegalovirus status was reported to be diagnosed by the classifier with high specificity and sensitivity in both the original and validation cohorts. Immune exposure information for the cohort was limited to CMV serostatus.

The cohort consisted of hundreds of healthy bone marrow donors. At the time of sampling, all cohort members were nominally healthy, though unrecorded immune exposures were likely present. The donor tested CMV seronegative, placing the donor among the 300 to 400 seronegative members of the cohort. A peripheral blood sample was provided by each donor, and peripheral blood mononuclear cells were used for TCR beta sequencing. The Qiagen DNeasy Blood Extraction Kit was used to extract genomic DNA from the blood cell samples. V loses 0 bases of germline sequence and J loses 4 bases, and the interval between the two ends is 11 bases. Taken from the germline V gene, the CDR1 and CDR2 loops are SGHRS and YFSETQ. The CDR3 sequence holds 14 residues, the cysteine and phenylalanine included. Of all the DNA, just the CDR3 is kept, 42 bases in frame from base 1. The receptor library was made with the immunoSEQ multiplex PCR assay. A mixture of 60 forward primers for TCR Vbeta segments and 13 reverse primers for TCR Jbeta segments was used in the multiplex PCR. The CDR3 region of rearranged TCR beta genes was amplified from genomic DNA by a multiplex PCR assay. The Illumina HiSeq System was used to sequence the amplified TCR beta libraries as 87-base-pair reads. Under the source paper's analysis protocol: In a later analysis, some 80 million unique TCR beta chains were counted across the roughly 670 repertoires, and approximately 11 million of these chains were shared by at least two donors. To remove PCR and sequencing errors, raw reads were error-corrected and collapsed into unique sequences using a nearest-neighbor algorithm that merged closely related sequences. To assign V, D and J gene segments, CDR3 sequences were aligned to IMGT reference sequences. For a sequence to be retained, a match of at least six nucleotides to both a V gene segment and a J gene segment was required. A rearrangement was called productive if the CDR3 had no stop codons and remained in frame with V and J, and every other rearrangement was called non-productive. CDR3 was defined according to IMGT convention as the region running from the second conserved V-encoded cysteine to the conserved J-encoded phenylalanine. The earlier analysis of 587 of the donors excluded sequences that lacked an unambiguous match to a single V gene segment. In an earlier analysis of roughly 500 of the donors, V segments were called functional above 56.7% productive rearrangements and were called segregating when the between-donor standard deviation exceeded 5%. A statistical classification framework was developed to diagnose cytomegalovirus status using the catalog of TCR beta chain sequences. V and J gene assignment, in a later analysis, came from comparing TCR nucleotide sequences with IMGT/GENE-DB human TR gene sequences. Using the TCRdist pipeline, a later analysis assigned CDR3 sequences along with most-parsimonious VDJ recombination scenarios. A later analysis defined each TCR beta chain by its CDR3 amino acid sequence plus V-gene family, and excluded reads lacking a unique V-gene family. In a later analysis, 450 to 600 highly shared, low-generation-probability nucleotide sequences were removed to address suspected cross-contamination and a sequencing artifact. In a later analysis, a clonal expansion index was calculated for each public chain from normalized within-repertoire ranks of inferred template counts. In a later analysis, generation probabilities were computed using a VDJ recombination model fitted to out-of-frame rearrangements, and the results were checked against IGoR. A later analysis scored TCR-TCR, TCR-HLA and TCR-CMV co-occurrence with hypergeometric tests, applying a repertoire-size bias correction to TCR pairs. A later analysis estimated false discovery rates by permuting HLA or CMV assignments 20 times. In a later analysis, co-occurring TCRs were grouped with DBSCAN, and TCRdist sequence similarity was added when clustering was performed within HLA-allele-positive subsets. Repertoires with fewer than 30,000 or more than 120,000 public chains, plus five repertoires with anomalous nucleotide sharing, were excluded from co-occurrence clustering. TCRdb provides this immuneACCESS table in a form limited to in-frame rearrangements. Some clones are lacking; in checked studies, under half of them reflect an unresolved V gene, and why the rest are absent is not known. Clonal size and the V and J genes are those of that table, whereas D and trimming came from the DNA. Within this sample are under 150,000 clones, with about four fifths of them counted one time only. The top ten constitute 2.5% to 3.5% of the sample.

As for this clone: Its antigen remains unidentified. No base quality values were provided; no much bigger clone lies one nucleotide off.

The chain employs TRBV5-1 and TRBJ2-7, and TRBD2 may be the D gene, going by 5 matching bases. The origin of this receptor is a female donor in good health and CMV-seronegative. Sequenced: PBMCs. The sequenced DNA is TGCGCCAGCAGCTTGGCCGTGGGCGGGTACGAGCAGTACTTC. This is translated as CASSLAVGGYEQYF. The CDR3 plus the reference TRBV5-1 and TRBJ2-7 genes for the other parts give the full variable domain: KAGVTQTPRYLIKTRGQQVTLSCSPISGHRSVSWYQQTPGQGLQFLFEYFSETQRNKGNFPGRFSGRQFSNSRSEMNVSTLELGDSALYLCASSLAVGGYEQYFGPGTRLTVT.